In its sample, the clone carrying this T cell receptor (beta chain) was seen a few times. This sample is drawn from a study of blood T cells in healthy people across ages. V lost 1 base, J lost 4 bases, and 15 bases lay in between. The CDR3 length is 15 residues. Germline V CDR1 and CDR2: SGHKS, YYEKEE (reference sequence). Primers used in a second PCR of about 6 to 11 cycles were a sample-barcoded 5' primer and a J-beta primer mix. TCRdb reprocessed the 5' RACE reads with MiXCR, giving one entry per CDR3 protein. The sample holds approximately 1,000,000 distinct CDR3 sequences, more than 30% seen once.

Sample: blood. The chain joins TRBV5-5 to TRBJ2-7, with D perhaps TRBD1 (6 bases). The source is a man aged 18 to 30 in good health. CDR3: CASSLSWTESYEQYF. CDR3 bases: TGTGCCAGCAGCTTGTCCTGGACAGAGAGTTACGAGCAGTACTTC. Using reference TRBV5-5 and TRBJ2-7 for the parts outside the CDR3, the full variable domain is DAGVTQSPTHLIKTRGQQVTLRCSPISGHKSVSWYQQVLGQGPQFIFQYYEKEERGRGNFPDRFSARQFPNYSSELNVNALLLGDSALYLCASSLSWTESYEQYFGPGTRLTVT.